These 24 T cell receptor beta chains were sequenced from one sample in a study of blood T cell repertoires in COVID-19. TCRdb's table, derived via immunoSEQ multiplex PCR, lists solely in-frame clones and lacks some. The data contain under 250,000 clones, roughly four fifths of them singletons. Sequenced material: peripheral blood. The receptor set was obtained from a woman aged 45-65 years with active or convalescent COVID-19.

This rearrangement joins TRBV9 to TRBJ2-2; 10 bases align to TRBD2. V was pared by 0 bases and J by 6 bases, with 8 bases of the junction left unmatched. The CDR3 totals 17 residues. CDR1 and CDR2 from the germline V gene are SGDLS and YYNGEE. The CDR3 is CASSVAPGLALPGELFF. The DNA for the CDR3 is TGTGCCAGCAGCGTAGCGCCGGGACTAGCGCTCCCCGGGGAGCTGTTTTTT.

This chain joins TRBV6-1 and TRBJ2-2; 13 bases line up with TRBD2. Trimming removed 3 bases from V and 8 bases from J; junction bases left unmatched: 6. The CDR3 is 16 residues long. Looked up from germline, CDR1 is MNHNS and CDR2 is SASEGT. The CDR3 loop is CASSDGLAGVSGELFF. DNA for the CDR3: TGTGCCAGCAGTGATGGACTAGCGGGAGTCTCGGGGGAGCTGTTTTTT.

The rearrangement links TRBV4-1 to TRBJ2-2; 9 nucleotides match TRBD1. With 4 bases clipped from V and 4 bases from J, the junction kept 4 bases outside the gene matches. The CDR3 sequence is 15 residues long. Germline V gene lookup returns CDR1 MGHRA and CDR2 YSYEKL. CDR3 nucleotide sequence: TGCGCCAGCAGCCCGAGGACAGGGGCCACCGGGGAGCTGTTTTTT. This translates into CASSPRTGATGELFF.

The chain couples TRBV7-9 to TRBJ1-6, with TRBD1 identical over 11 bases. V dropped 4 bases and J dropped 10; count of bases not matched to a gene: 6. Germline CDR1 is SEHNR and CDR2 is FQNEAQ (reference sequence). CDR3 length equals 15 residues. CDR3 sequence: CASSSWTGGKSPLHF. CDR3 nucleotides: TGTGCCAGCAGCTCTTGGACAGGGGGCAAATCACCCCTCCACTTT. Full variable domain (outside the CDR3, taken from reference TRBV7-9 and TRBJ1-6): DTGVSQNPRHKITKRGQNVTFRCDPISEHNRLYWYRQTLGQGPEFLTYFQNEAQLEKSRLLSDRFSAERPKGSFSTLEIQRTEQGDSAMYLCASSSWTGGKSPLHFGNGTRLTVT.

The genes are TRBV6-2 or TRBV6-3 and TRBJ1-5; the match to TRBD1 covers 7 bases. Germline V gene lookup returns CDR1 MNHEY and CDR2 SVGEGT. The V and J ends lost 5 bases and 2 bases, in that order; junction bases with no gene match: 6. CDR3 length equals 15 residues. CDR3 nucleotide sequence: TGTGCCAGCAGTAGGCAGGGGGTGGGCAATCAGCCCCAGCATTTT. Translation gives CASSRQGVGNQPQHF.

CDR3 residues: CASSGRTSGRFSYEQYF. Written as DNA, the CDR3 is TGCGCCAGCAGTGGAAGGACTAGCGGGAGGTTTTCCTACGAGCAGTACTTC. This chain uses TRBV10-2 with TRBJ2-7, with TRBD2 identical over 14 bases. The length of the CDR3 is 17 residues. The trim removed 4 bases at V and 1 base at J, leaving 6 bases unmatched. Germline-derived CDR1 and CDR2 are WSHSY and SAAADI.

V and J are TRBV6-1 and TRBJ2-2; the D gene is possibly TRBD1 (6 bases). CDR1 and CDR2 from the germline V gene are MNHNS and SASEGT. V was trimmed by 4 bases and J by 4 bases, leaving 16 bases between them. The CDR3 consists of 16 residues. The CDR3: CASSVSAGDGTGELFF. The CDR3 DNA reads TGTGCCAGCAGTGTCTCCGCAGGGGACGGCACCGGGGAGCTGTTTTTT.

The chain carries TRBV28 and TRBJ1-2; D gene unclear. Germline V CDR1 and CDR2: MDHEN, SYDVKM. The V end lost 11 bases, the J end lost 6 bases, and 16 bases lay between the germline ends. The CDR3 covers 12 residues. CDR3 sequence (DNA): TGTGCCGCCGCTGGACGGCGGGATGGCTACACCTTC. It specifies CAAAGRRDGYTF.

J is TRBJ1-5 and V is TRBV5-1; D possibly corresponds to TRBD1 (6 bases). Between the trimmed V and J ends, which lost 0 bases and 4 bases, there was a span of 8 bases. Germline assignment: CDR1 SGHRS and CDR2 YFSETQ. The CDR3 totals 14 residues. CDR3 protein: CASSLDQGNQPQHF. The CDR3 region has the DNA TGCGCCAGCAGCTTGGATCAGGGGAATCAGCCCCAGCATTTT.

The chain recombines TRBV4-1 with TRBJ2-7; 8 bases fit TRBD2. CDR1 is MGHRA, CDR2 YSYEKL, per germline. Trimming cost V 0 bases and J 1 base; bases outside gene matches: 8. The CDR3 is made up of 17 amino acids. As DNA, the CDR3 is TGCGCCAGCAGCCAAGATCTGTCCGGCGGGAGGTCCTACGAGCAGTACTTC. Protein sequence: CASSQDLSGGRSYEQYF.

The sample holds a few counts of this clone. V gene TRBV11-2 combines with J gene TRBJ1-4; no definite D call. Trimming took off 5 bases at V and 0 bases at J, with 16 bases between the two ends. Germline V CDR1 and CDR2: SGHAT, FQNNGV. The CDR3 extends over 17 amino acids. CDR3 nucleotide sequence: TGTGCCAGCAGCGGTACTGGTGGGCGTGCAACTAATGAAAAACTGTTTTTT. Protein sequence: CASSGTGGRATNEKLFF.

The chain combines TRBV28 with TRBJ2-3; TRBD2 aligns across 10 bases. The CDR3 sequence is 15 residues long. V gave up 5 bases and J gave up 4 bases; unmatched junction bases: 6. Germline lookup yields CDR1 MDHEN and CDR2 SYDVKM. The CDR3 protein is CASSQRGGRADTQYF. The DNA for the CDR3 is TGTGCCAGCAGTCAGCGGGGGGGCAGGGCAGATACGCAGTATTTT.

The table lists this clone with a few counts. The chain has TRBV5-6 and TRBJ1-4; no definite D call. Germline V gene lookup returns CDR1 SGHDT and CDR2 YYEEEE. V lost 2 bases, J lost 7 bases, and 12 bases lay in between. This CDR3 comprises 14 residues. The DNA of the CDR3 is TGTGCCAGCAGCTTCGGCAGACTTGCTGAAAAACTGTTTTTT. Translating it yields CASSFGRLAEKLFF.

The genes are TRBV6-5 and TRBJ2-7, with D possibly matching TRBD1 (6 bases). CDR1 MNHEY and CDR2 SVGAGI come from the germline V gene. The CDR3 contains 16 residues. Trimming left V 0 bases short and J 2 bases short, with 14 bases between. The CDR3 loop reads CASSYSTVEGAYEQYF. Written as DNA, the CDR3 is TGTGCCAGCAGTTACTCGACGGTTGAGGGGGCCTACGAGCAGTACTTC.

This chain connects TRBV9 to TRBJ2-7; unclear D gene. This CDR3 is 14 amino acids long. Trimming removed 0 bases from V and 7 bases from J, with 14 bases in between. CDR1 and CDR2 (germline): SGDLS, YYNGEE. The CDR3 is CASSVGNSYGEQYF. The CDR3 coding sequence is TGTGCCAGCAGCGTAGGGAATAGCTATGGGGAGCAGTACTTC.

The chain uses TRBV5-1 and TRBJ2-7, with 10 bases matching TRBD1. J lost 3 bases, V lost 4 bases, and 4 bases had no gene match. The CDR3 runs 14 residues. Germline CDR1 reads SGHRS; CDR2 reads YFSETQ. CDR3 DNA sequence: TGCGCCAGCAGCCGGGACAGGGGCAGCTACGAGCAGTACTTC. It translates to CASSRDRGSYEQYF.

This chain uses TRBV6-6 with TRBJ1-5, with D unresolved. CDR1 is MNHNY, CDR2 SVGAGI, per germline (reference sequence). V lost 6 bases, J lost 5 bases, and 17 bases lay in between. The CDR3 is 15 amino acids. The CDR3 region has the DNA TGTGCCAGCAGCCCGGGAACGAGGTTCGATCAGCCCCAGCATTTT. Its translation: CASSPGTRFDQPQHF.

The chain employs TRBV7-9 and TRBJ1-1; TRBD1 aligns across 9 bases. CDR1 and CDR2 (germline): SEHNR, FQNEAQ (reference sequence). This CDR3 spans 15 amino acids. V was clipped by 5 bases and J by 3 bases; unmatched bases: 7. CDR3 in DNA: TGTGCCAGCAGCCTACAGGGGGCGGGGGACACTGAAGCTTTCTTT. This translates into CASSLQGAGDTEAFF.

This chain uses TRBV6-4 with TRBJ1-3; a possible D gene is TRBD1 (5 bases). V was shortened by 11 bases and J by 0 bases, with 17 bases between the two germline ends. This CDR3 is built from 15 residues. Germline CDR1 MRHNA, CDR2 SNTAGT. CDR3 in amino acids: CAVARGRDSGNTIYF. As DNA, the CDR3 is TGTGCCGTTGCCCGGGGGAGGGACTCTGGAAACACCATATATTTT.

This chain joins TRBV29-1 and TRBJ2-3; possibly TRBD1 for D (5 bases). CDR3 length equals 14 residues. V lost 1 base, J lost 2 bases, and 10 bases lay in between. Germline assignment: CDR1 SQVTM and CDR2 ANQGSEA. The CDR3 sequence is CSVEARAATDTQYF. For the CDR3, the DNA is TGCAGCGTTGAAGCCAGGGCGGCCACAGATACGCAGTATTTT.

The V and J genes are TRBV3-1 (or the pseudogene TRBV3-2) and TRBJ1-6; 8 bases agree with TRBD1. The CDR3 is 16 residues long. In germline, CDR1 is LGHDT, CDR2 YNNKEL (reference sequence). The junction had 9 bases not matched to a gene; V was cut back by 1 base and J by 10 bases. CDR3 DNA: TGTGCCAGCAGCCAAGCCGACAGGGGTCGGGTCTCACCCCTCCACTTT. This encodes CASSQADRGRVSPLHF.

The rearrangement uses TRBV18 and TRBJ1-1; perhaps TRBD1 as D (6 bases). V lost 2 bases to trimming and J lost 10 bases, with 20 bases between them. The CDR3 has 15 amino acids. CDR1 is KGHSH, CDR2 LQKENI, per germline. The CDR3 DNA reads TGTGCCAGCTCACCAGACGACAGGCCCCCGGTCGCAGCTTTCTTT. Its protein product is CASSPDDRPPVAAFF.

This clone appeared once. This chain joins TRBV18 and TRBJ2-7, with 8 bases matching TRBD1. J gave up 2 bases and V 4 bases, and 7 bases lay outside the gene matches. Germline V gene lookup returns CDR1 KGHSH and CDR2 LQKENI. The CDR3 covers 15 residues. The CDR3 bases are TGTGCCAGCTCACGCGGACAGGGTCAGACCTACGAGCAGTACTTC. It translates to CASSRGQGQTYEQYF.

The rearrangement links TRBV28 to TRBJ2-2; tentative D call: TRBD2 (5 bases). Germline V gene sequence: CDR1 MDHEN, CDR2 SYDVKM. The length of the CDR3 is 14 residues. Trimming removed 7 bases from V and 7 bases from J, with 16 bases in between. CDR3 DNA sequence: TGTGCCAGCACCACTACCGGGGTGGACGGGGAGCTGTTTTTT. Protein product: CASTTTGVDGELFF.